This record looks at one T cell receptor beta chain sequence and its context. The target antigen is unknown. Naive CD8 cells comprised CD45RO-negative, CCR7-positively selected cells, excluding terminally differentiated effector memory CD45RA+ cells. Germline V gene data show CDR1 as SEHNR and CDR2 as FQNEAQ (reference sequence). V was trimmed by 0 bases and J by 9 bases, leaving 12 bases between them. CDR3 length: 14 amino acids. This record comes from a study of shared clonotypes between healthy human individuals. Turning to the study itself: Each donor's CD8 memory used one plate, CD8 naive two, each CD4 subset three. The study, taken as a whole, reports: Rarefaction indicated that sorted-subset sequencing remained incomplete although depth was large. Shared clonotypes across all four donors exceeded non-shared ones in generation probability.

Data came from immunoSEQ multiplex PCR; TCRdb stores just in-frame clones and leaves some out. This sample has millions of clones; more than 85% occur once, and the top ten carry over 1.5%. V and J are TRBV7-9 and TRBJ2-1, with no clear D. This sequence originates from a man aged 18 to 29 in good health. Some clones in this sample may be carry-over from other donors' samples. The sequenced sample was naive CD8+ T cells from PBMCs. The CDR3, as DNA: TGTGCCAGCAGCTTAGCGCTAACTTTCGGTGAGCAGTTCTTC. Its translation is CASSLALTFGEQFF.